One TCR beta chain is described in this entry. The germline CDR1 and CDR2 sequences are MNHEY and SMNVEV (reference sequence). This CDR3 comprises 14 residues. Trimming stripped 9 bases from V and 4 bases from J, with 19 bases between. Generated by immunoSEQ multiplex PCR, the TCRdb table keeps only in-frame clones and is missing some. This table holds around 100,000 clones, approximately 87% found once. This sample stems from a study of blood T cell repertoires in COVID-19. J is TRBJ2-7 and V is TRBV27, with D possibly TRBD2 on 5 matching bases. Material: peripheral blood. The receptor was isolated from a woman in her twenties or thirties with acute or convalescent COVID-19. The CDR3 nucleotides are TGTGCCAGTGCGGGCCCCCAGGCCCCTTACGAGCAGTACTTC. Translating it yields CASAGPQAPYEQYF.